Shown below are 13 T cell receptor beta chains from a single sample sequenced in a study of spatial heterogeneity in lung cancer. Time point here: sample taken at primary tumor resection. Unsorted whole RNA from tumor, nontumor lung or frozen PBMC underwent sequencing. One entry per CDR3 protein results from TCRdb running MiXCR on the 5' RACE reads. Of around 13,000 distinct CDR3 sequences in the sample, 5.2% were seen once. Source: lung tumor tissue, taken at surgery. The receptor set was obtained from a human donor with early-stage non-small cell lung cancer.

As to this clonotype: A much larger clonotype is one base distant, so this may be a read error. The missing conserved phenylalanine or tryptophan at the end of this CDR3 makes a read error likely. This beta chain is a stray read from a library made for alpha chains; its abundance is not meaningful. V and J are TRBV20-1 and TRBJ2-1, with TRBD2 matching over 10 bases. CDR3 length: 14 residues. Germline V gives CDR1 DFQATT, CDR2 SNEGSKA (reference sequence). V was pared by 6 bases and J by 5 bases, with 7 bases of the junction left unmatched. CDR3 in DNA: TGCAGTGCACGCACTAGCGGGGAACACAATGAGCAGTTCATC. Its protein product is CSARTSGEHNEQFI.

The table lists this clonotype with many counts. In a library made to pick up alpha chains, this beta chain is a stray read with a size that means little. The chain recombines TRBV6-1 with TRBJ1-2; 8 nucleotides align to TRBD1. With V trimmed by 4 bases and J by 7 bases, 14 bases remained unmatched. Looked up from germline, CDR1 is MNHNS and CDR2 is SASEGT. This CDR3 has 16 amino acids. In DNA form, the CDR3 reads TGTGCCAGCAGTGGTCGACAGGGGTCGGAGAGACGTGGCTACACCTTC. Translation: CASSGRQGSERRGYTF.

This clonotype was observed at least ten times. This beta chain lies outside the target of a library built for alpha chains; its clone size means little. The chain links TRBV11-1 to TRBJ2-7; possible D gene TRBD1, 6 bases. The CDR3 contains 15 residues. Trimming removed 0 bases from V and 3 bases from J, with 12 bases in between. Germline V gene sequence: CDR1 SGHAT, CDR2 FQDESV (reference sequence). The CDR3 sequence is CASSLARGHRYEQYF. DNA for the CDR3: TGTGCCAGCAGCTTAGCCCGGGGACACCGCTACGAGCAGTACTTC.

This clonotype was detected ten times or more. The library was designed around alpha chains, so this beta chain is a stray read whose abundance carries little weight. CDR3 sequence: CASSHNRQGGDQPQHF. DNA for the CDR3: TGTGCCAGCAGCCACAATCGACAGGGAGGGGATCAGCCCCAGCATTTT. V and J are TRBV7-9 and TRBJ1-5, with TRBD1 matching over 7 bases. There are 16 residues in the CDR3. The V segment lost 5 bases and the J segment 5 bases; nucleotides outside the gene matches: 12. Looked up from germline, CDR1 is SEHNR and CDR2 is FQNEAQ (reference sequence).

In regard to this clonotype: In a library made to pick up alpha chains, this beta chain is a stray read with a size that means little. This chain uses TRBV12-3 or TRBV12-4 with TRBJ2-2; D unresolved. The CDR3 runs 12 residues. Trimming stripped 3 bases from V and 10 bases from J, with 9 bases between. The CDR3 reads CASSLSTVELFF. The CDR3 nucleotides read TGTGCCAGCAGTTTGTCAACGGTGGAGCTGTTTTTT.

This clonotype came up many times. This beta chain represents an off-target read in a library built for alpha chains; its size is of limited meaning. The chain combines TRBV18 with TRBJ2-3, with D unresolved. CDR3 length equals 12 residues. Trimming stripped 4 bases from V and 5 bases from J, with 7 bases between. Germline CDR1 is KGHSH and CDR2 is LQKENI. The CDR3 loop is CASSRAGDTQYF. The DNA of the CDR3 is TGTGCCAGCTCACGCGCAGGAGATACGCAGTATTTT.

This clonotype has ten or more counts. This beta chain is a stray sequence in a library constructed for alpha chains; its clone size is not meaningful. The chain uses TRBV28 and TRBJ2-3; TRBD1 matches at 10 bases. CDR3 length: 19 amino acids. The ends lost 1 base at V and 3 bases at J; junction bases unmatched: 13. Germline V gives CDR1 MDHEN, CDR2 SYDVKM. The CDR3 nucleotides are TGTGCCAGCAGTTTATTACCCAGGACAGGGGGAAGGCGTACAGATACGCAGTATTTT. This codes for CASSLLPRTGGRRTDTQYF.

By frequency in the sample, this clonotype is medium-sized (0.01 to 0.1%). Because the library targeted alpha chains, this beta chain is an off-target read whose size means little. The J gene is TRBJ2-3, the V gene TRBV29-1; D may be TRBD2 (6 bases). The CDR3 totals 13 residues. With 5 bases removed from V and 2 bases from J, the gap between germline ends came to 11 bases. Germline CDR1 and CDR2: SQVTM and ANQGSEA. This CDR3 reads CSVYAGNTDTQYF. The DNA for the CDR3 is TGCAGCGTTTATGCGGGAAACACAGATACGCAGTATTTT.

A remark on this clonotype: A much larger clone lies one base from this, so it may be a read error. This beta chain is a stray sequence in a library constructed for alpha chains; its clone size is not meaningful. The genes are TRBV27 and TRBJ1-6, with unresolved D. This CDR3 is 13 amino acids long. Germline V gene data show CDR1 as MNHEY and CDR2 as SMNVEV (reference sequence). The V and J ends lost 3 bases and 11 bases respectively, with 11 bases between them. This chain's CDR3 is CASSFSRATPLHF. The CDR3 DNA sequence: TGTGCCAGCAGTTTTTCCCGGGCTACACCCCTCCACTTT.

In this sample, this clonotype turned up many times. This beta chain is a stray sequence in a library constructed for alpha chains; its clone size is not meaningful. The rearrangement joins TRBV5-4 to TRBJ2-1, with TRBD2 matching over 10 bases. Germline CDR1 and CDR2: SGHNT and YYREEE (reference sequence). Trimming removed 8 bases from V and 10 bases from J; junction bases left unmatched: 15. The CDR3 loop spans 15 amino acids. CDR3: CASSPWTSGNPEQFF. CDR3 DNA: TGTGCCAGTTCTCCGTGGACTAGCGGAAACCCCGAGCAGTTCTTC.

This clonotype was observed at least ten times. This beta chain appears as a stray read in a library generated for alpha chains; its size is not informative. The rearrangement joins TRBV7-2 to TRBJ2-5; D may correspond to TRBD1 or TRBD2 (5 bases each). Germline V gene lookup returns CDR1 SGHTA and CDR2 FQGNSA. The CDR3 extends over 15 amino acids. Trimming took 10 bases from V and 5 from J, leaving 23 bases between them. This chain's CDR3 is CATSLGGSFEETQYF. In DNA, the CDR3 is TGTGCCACAAGTCTTGGGGGTAGCTTTGAGGAGACCCAGTACTTC.

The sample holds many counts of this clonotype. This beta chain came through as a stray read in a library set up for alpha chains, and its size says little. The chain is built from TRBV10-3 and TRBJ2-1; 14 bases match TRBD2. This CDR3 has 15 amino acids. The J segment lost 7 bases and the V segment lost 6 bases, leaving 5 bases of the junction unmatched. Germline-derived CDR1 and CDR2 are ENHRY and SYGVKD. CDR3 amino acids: CAIRVTSGGDNEQFF. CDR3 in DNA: TGTGCCATCAGGGTGACTAGCGGGGGGGATAATGAGCAGTTCTTC.

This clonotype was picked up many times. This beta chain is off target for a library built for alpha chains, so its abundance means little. CDR3 sequence (DNA): TGTGCCAGCAGTTTAATTCCTACAGGCCCCTATCAGCCCCAGCATTTT. As protein: CASSLIPTGPYQPQHF. The V and J genes are TRBV28 and TRBJ1-5; D may be TRBD1 (5 bases). Trimming pared 2 bases from V and 5 bases from J, leaving 16 bases between. CDR1 and CDR2 from the germline V gene are MDHEN and SYDVKM. This CDR3 contains 16 residues.